This TCR beta chain is from a study of identical twins. The germline CDR1 and CDR2 sequences are SGHTA and FQGNSA. This CDR3 is built from 14 residues. J was trimmed by 7 bases and V by 5 bases; bases with no gene match: 5. At least ten counts were recorded for this clonotype. TCRdb re-analysed the 5' RACE reads in MiXCR, keeping a single row per CDR3 protein. Of approximately 600,000 distinct CDR3 sequences listed, about 7.1% are singletons. The sample was also reused in another study, on yellow fever vaccine responses in identical twins.

The material sequenced was PBMCs. The clonotype originates from a young woman in good health. This chain uses TRBV7-2 with TRBJ2-2, with 9 bases matching TRBD1. The CDR3 nucleotides read TGTGCCAGCAGCCTAGGGACAGGGTACGGGGAGCTGTTTTTT. Translated: CASSLGTGYGELFF. Together with reference TRBV7-2 and TRBJ2-2, the CDR3 gives the full variable domain: GAGVSQSPSNKVTEKGKDVELRCDPISGHTALYWYRQSLGQGLEFLIYFQGNSAPDKSGLPSDRFSAERTGGSVSTLTIQRTQQEDSAVYLCASSLGTGYGELFFGEGSRLTVL.